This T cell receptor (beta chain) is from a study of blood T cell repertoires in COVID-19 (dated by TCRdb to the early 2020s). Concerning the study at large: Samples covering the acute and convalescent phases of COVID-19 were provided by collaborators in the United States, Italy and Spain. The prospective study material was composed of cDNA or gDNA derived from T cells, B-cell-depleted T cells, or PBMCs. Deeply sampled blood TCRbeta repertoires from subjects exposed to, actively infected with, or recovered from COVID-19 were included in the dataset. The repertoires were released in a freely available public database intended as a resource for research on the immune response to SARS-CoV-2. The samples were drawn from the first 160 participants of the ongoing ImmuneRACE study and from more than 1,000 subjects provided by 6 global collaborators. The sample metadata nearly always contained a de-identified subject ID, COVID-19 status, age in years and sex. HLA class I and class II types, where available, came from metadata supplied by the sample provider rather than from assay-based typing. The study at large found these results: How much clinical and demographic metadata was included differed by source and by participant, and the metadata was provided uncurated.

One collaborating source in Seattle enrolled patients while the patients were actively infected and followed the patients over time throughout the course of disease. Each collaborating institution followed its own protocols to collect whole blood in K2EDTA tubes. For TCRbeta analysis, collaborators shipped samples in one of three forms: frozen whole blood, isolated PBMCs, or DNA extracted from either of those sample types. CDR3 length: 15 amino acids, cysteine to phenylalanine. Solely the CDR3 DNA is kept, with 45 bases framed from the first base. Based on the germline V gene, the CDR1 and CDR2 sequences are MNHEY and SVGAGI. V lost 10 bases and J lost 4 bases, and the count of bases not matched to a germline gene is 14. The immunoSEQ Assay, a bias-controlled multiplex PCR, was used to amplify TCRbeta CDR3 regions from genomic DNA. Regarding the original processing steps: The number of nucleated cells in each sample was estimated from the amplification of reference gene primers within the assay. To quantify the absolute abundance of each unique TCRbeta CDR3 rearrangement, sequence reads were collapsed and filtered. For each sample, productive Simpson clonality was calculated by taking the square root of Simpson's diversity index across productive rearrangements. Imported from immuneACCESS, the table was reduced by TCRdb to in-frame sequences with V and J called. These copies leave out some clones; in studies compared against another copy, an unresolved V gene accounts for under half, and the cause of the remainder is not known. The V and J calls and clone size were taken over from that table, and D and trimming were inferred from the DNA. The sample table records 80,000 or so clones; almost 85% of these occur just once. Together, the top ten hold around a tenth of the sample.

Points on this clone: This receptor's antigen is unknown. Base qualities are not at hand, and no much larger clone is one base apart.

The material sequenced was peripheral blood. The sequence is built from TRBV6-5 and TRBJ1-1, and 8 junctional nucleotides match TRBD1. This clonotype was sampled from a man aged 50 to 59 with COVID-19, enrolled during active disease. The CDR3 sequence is CATKTGAVTRTEAFF. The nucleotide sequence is TGTGCCACCAAGACAGGGGCCGTGACCCGCACTGAAGCTTTCTTT.